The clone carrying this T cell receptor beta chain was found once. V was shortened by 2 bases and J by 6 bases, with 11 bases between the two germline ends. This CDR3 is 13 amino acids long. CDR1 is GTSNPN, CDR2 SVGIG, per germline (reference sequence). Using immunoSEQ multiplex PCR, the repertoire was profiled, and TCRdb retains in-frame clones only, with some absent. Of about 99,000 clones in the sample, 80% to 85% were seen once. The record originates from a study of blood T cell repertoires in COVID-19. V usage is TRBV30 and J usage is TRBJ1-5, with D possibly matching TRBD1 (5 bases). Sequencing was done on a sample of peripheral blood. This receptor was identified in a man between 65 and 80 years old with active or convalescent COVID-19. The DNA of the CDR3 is TGTGCCTGGAGTTCCGGGGGGAGTCAGCCCCAGCATTTT. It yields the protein CAWSSGGSQPQHF.